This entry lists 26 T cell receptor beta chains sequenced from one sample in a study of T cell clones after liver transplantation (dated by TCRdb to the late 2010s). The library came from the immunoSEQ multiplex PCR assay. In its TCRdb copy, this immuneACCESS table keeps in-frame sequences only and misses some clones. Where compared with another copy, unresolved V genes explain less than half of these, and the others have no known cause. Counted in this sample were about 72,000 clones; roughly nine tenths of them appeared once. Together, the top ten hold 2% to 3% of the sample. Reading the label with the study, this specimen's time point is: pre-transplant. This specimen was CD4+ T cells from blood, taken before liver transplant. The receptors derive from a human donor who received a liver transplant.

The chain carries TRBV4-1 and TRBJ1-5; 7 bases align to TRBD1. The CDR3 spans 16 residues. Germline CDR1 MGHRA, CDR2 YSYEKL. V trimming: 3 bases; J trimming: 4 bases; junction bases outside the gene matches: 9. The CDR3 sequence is CASSQIDRVANQPQHF. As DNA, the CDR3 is TGCGCCAGCAGCCAGATAGACAGGGTGGCGAATCAGCCCCAGCATTTT.

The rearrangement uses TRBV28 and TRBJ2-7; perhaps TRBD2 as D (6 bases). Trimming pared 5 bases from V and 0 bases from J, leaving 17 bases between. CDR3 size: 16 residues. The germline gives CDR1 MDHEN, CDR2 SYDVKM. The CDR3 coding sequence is TGTGCCAGCAGTCCCGGTGCTAGCGACCTCTCCTACGAGCAGTACTTC. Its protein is CASSPGASDLSYEQYF.

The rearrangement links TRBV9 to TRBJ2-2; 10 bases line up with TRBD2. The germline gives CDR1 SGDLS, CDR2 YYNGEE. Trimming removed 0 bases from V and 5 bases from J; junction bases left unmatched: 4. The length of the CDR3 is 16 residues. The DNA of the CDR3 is TGTGCCAGCAGCGTAGGAATAGCGGGAGGTACCGGGGAGCTGTTTTTT. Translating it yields CASSVGIAGGTGELFF.

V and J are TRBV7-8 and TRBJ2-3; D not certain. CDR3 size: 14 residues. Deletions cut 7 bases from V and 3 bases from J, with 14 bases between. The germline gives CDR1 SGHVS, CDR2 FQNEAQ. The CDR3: CASTKGGKTDTQYF. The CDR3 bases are TGTGCCAGCACAAAGGGCGGCAAGACAGATACGCAGTATTTT.

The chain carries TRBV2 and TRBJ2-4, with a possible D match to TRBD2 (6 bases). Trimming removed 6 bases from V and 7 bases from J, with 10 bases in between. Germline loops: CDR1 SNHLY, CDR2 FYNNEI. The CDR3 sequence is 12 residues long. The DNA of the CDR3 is TGTGCCAGCAGGGCGGGACCCAACATTCAGTACTTC. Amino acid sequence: CASRAGPNIQYF.

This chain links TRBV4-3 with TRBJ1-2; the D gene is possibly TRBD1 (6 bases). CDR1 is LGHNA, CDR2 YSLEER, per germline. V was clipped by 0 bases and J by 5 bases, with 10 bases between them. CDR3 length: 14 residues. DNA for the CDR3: TGCGCCAGCAGCCAAGAAAGCAGGGGTTATGGCTACACCTTC. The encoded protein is CASSQESRGYGYTF.

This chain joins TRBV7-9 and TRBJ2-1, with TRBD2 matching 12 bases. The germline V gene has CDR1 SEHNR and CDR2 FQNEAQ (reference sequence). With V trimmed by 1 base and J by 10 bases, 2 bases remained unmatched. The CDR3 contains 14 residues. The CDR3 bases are TGTGCCAGCAGCTTAGTAGGACTAGCGGGAGAGCAGTTCTTC. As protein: CASSLVGLAGEQFF.

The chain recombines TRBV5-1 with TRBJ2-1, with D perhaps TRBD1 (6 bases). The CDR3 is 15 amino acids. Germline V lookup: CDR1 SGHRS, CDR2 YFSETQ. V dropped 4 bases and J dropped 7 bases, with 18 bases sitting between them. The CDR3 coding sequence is TGCGCCAGCAGCCCGGCCCGCTCCGACAGGAATGAGCAGTTCTTC. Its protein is CASSPARSDRNEQFF.

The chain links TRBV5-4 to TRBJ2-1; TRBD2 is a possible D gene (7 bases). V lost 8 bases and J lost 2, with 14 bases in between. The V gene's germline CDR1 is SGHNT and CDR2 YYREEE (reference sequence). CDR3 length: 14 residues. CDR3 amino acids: CASGGDTAYNEQFF. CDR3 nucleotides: TGTGCCAGTGGGGGGGACACTGCCTACAATGAGCAGTTCTTC.

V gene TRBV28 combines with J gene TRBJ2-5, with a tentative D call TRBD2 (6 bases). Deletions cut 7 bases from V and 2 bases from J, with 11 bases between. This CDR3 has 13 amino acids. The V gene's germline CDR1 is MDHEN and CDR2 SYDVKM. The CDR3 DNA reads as TGTGCCAGCAACCTAGCGCTACAAGAGACCCAGTACTTC. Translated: CASNLALQETQYF.

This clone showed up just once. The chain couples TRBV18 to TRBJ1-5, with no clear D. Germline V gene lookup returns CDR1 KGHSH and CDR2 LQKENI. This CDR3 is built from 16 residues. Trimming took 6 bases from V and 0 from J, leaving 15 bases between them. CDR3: CASSLRKDTSNQPQHF. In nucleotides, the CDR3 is TGTGCCAGCTCGTTAAGGAAGGATACTAGCAATCAGCCCCAGCATTTT.

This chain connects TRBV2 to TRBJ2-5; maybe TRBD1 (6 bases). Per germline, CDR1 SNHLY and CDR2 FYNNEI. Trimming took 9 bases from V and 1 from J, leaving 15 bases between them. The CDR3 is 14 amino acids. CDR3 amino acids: CASTTGIIQETQYF. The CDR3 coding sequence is TGTGCCAGTACCACAGGGATAATCCAAGAGACCCAGTACTTC.

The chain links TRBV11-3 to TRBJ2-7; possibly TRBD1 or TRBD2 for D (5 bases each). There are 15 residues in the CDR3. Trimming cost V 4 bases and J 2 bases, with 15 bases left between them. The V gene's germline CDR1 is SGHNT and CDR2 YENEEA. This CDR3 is CASSSNPGRTYEQYF. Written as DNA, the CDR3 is TGTGCCAGCAGCTCTAACCCGGGACGGACCTACGAGCAGTACTTC.

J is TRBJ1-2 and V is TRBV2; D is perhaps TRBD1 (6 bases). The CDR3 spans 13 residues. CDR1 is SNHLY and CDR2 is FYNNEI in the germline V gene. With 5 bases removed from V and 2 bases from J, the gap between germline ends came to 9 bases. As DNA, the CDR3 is TGTGCCAGCAGTACGGGACAAAACTATGGCTACACCTTC. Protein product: CASSTGQNYGYTF.

The CDR3 bases are TGTGCCAGCAGCTCACTAGCAACAGGGTCTGCCACCTTC. Amino acid sequence: CASSSLATGSATF. The chain recombines TRBV11-3 with TRBJ1-2; TRBD1 is a possible D gene (6 bases). CDR1 and CDR2 (germline): SGHNT, YENEEA. The CDR3 runs to 13 residues. The V end lost 4 bases, the J end lost 13 bases, and 19 bases lay between the germline ends.

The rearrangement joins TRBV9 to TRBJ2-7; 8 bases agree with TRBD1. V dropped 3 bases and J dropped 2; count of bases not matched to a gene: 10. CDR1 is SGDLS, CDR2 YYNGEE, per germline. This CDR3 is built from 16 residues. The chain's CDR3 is CASSARPGTGPYEQYF. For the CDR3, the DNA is TGTGCCAGCAGCGCCAGACCCGGGACAGGACCCTACGAGCAGTACTTC.

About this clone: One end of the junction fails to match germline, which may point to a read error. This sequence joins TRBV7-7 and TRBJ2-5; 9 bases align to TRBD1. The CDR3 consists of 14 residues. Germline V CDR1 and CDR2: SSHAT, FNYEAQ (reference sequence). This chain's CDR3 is CASSLGQGKETQYF. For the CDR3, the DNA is TGTGCTAGCAGCTTAGGACAGGGGAAAGAGACCCAGTACTTC.

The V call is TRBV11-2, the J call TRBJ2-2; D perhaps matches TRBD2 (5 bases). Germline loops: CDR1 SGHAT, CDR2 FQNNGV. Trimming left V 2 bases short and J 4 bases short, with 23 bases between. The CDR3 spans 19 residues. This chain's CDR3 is CASSLFGSGGRYSTGELFF. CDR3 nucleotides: TGTGCCAGCAGCTTATTCGGATCCGGAGGACGTTACAGCACCGGGGAGCTGTTTTTT.

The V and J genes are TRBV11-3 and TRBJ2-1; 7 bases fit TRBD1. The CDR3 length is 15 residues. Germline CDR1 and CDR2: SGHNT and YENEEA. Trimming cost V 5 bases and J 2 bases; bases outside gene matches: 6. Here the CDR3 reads CASSLRGLAYNEQFF. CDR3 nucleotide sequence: TGTGCCAGCAGCCTAAGGGGGCTTGCCTACAATGAGCAGTTCTTC.

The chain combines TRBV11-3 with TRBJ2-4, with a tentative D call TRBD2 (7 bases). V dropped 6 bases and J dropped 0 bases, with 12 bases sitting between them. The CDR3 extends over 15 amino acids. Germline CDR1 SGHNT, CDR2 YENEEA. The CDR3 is CASSGGALAKNIQYF. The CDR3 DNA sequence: TGTGCCAGCAGTGGGGGGGCGTTAGCCAAAAACATTCAGTACTTC.

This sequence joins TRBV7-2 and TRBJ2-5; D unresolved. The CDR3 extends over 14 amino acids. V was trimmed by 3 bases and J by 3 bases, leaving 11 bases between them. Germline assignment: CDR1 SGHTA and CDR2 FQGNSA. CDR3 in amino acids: CASSLNYAKETQYF. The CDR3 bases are TGTGCCAGCAGCTTGAACTATGCTAAAGAGACCCAGTACTTC.

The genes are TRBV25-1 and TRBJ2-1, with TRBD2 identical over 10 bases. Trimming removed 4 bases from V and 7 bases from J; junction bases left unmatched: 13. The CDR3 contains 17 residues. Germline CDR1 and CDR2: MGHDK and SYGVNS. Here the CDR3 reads CASSAWTSGDRGNEQFF. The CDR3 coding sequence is TGTGCCAGCAGTGCCTGGACTAGCGGCGATAGAGGGAATGAGCAGTTCTTC.

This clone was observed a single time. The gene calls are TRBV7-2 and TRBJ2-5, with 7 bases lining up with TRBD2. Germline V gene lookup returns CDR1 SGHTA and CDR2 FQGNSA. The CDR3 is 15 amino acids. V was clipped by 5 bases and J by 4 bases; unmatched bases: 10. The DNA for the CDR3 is TGTGCCAGCAGCCCCCAGCGGGGTAAGGGAGAGACCCAGTACTTC. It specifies CASSPQRGKGETQYF.

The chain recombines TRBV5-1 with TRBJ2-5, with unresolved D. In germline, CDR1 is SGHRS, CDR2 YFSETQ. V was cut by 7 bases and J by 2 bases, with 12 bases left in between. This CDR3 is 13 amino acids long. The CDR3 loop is CASGSILQETQYF. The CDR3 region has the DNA TGCGCCAGCGGCTCAATCCTGCAAGAGACCCAGTACTTC.

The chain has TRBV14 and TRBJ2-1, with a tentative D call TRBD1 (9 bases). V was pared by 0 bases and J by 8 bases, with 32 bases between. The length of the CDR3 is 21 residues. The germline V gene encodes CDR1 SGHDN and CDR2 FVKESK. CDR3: CASSQEDNRGLAGGPRDEQFF. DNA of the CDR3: TGTGCCAGCAGCCAAGAAGACAACAGGGGGCTGGCGGGAGGCCCAAGGGATGAGCAGTTCTTC.

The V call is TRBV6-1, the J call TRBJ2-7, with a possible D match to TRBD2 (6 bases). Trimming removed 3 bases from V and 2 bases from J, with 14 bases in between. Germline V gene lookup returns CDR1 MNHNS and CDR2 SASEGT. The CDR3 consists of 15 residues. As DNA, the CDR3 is TGTGCCAGCAGTGATTGGTTTCGGGAGACCTACGAGCAGTACTTC. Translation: CASSDWFRETYEQYF.